This entry lists 3 T cell receptor beta chains sequenced from one sample in a study of T cells in Graves' hyperthyroidism and ophthalmopathy. RNA transcripts were the template for amplifying TCR beta CDR3 regions. With the HTBI primer set, the TCR CDR3 went through a first round of RT-PCR. From the multiplex PCR reads, TCRdb called clonotypes with MiXCR, one entry per CDR3 protein. The sample holds about 350,000 distinct CDR3 sequences, approximately 14% seen once. Sequencing was carried out using blood. The source of these receptors is a woman in her twenties or thirties with Graves' hyperthyroidism.

V and J are TRBV7-2 and TRBJ1-2; D gene unclear. Trimming stripped 5 bases from V and 4 bases from J, with 14 bases between. CDR3 size: 14 residues. Germline V gives CDR1 SGHTA, CDR2 FQGNSA. DNA of the CDR3: TGTGCCAGCAGCACAGATCCGGACTCCTATGGCTACACCTTC. Protein: CASSTDPDSYGYTF.

This clonotype was observed at least ten times. The chain links TRBV11-2 to TRBJ2-1; perhaps TRBD1 as D (6 bases). The CDR3 is 14 amino acids. Deletions cut 6 bases from V and 4 bases from J, with 13 bases between. From germline, CDR1 is SGHAT and CDR2 FQNNGV. The CDR3: CASSGGQRYNEQFF. CDR3 sequence (DNA): TGTGCCAGCAGTGGGGGACAACGATACAATGAGCAGTTCTTC.

This clonotype was counted many times. The rearrangement links TRBV11-2 to TRBJ2-5, with D hard to call. The germline CDR1 and CDR2 sequences are SGHAT and FQNNGV. Trimming pared 4 bases from V and 4 bases from J, leaving 4 bases between. This CDR3 comprises 11 residues. The CDR3 coding sequence is TGTGCCAGCAGCTCCGGAGAGACCCAGTACTTC. This sequence encodes CASSSGETQYF.